Listed below are T cell receptor beta chains from one sample, sequenced in a study of CD8 T cells in ankylosing spondylitis. TCRdb processed the 5' RACE reads anew with MiXCR; each CDR3 protein has one entry. The data hold 200,000 to 250,000 distinct CDR3 sequences, with 18% observed a single time. The sequenced sample consisted of blood, either unsorted or a sorted T cell fraction (not recorded which). The receptor source for this set is a male donor with ankylosing spondylitis. Both conserved end residues are part of each CDR3. The D gene is left open where the match is weak. Not all rows give a size; the values are once, few, many and, for expanded clones, a class.

d_gene	v_gene	abundance	j_gene	CDR3nt	CDR3aa
TRBD2	TRBV7-9	NA	TRBJ2-1	TGTGCCAGCAGCTTATACACTAGCGGGAGGTACAATGAGCAGTTCTTC	CASSLYTSGRYNEQFF
NA	TRBV7-8	NA	TRBJ2-1	TGTGCCAGCAGCTTAGTCTTAGAGGGCTACCAAGACTACAATGAGCAGTTCTTC	CASSLVLEGYQDYNEQFF
NA	TRBV29-1	NA	TRBJ2-3	TGCAGCGTTGAAGCCCAAGGAACACTCACAGATACGCAGTATTTT	CSVEAQGTLTDTQYF
TRBD2	TRBV12-3/TRBV12-4	NA	TRBJ2-3	TGTGCCAGCATCTTCAGTAGCGGGGGACGCGATACGCAGTATTTT	CASIFSSGGRDTQYF
TRBD2	TRBV12-3/TRBV12-4	few	TRBJ2-5	TGTGCCAGCACTCTTAGCGGGGCAGAGACCCAGTACTTC	CASTLSGAETQYF
NA	TRBV5-1	few	TRBJ1-1	TGCGCCAGCAGCTTCGAGGCGGGTAGTCAAACGAACACTGAAGCTTTCTTT	CASSFEAGSQTNTEAFF
NA	TRBV20-1	few	TRBJ2-1	TGCAGTGCTATTTCGGATAACTCCTACAATGAGCAGTTCTTC	CSAISDNSYNEQFF
NA	TRBV14	few	TRBJ2-5	TGTGCCAGCAGCACCGGGAGCGTGGAGACCCAGTACTTC	CASSTGSVETQYF
TRBD1	TRBV11-2	NA	TRBJ1-6	TGTGCCAGCAGCTTTGGACAGGAGAATTCACCCCTCCACTTT	CASSFGQENSPLHF
TRBD1	TRBV6-1	NA	TRBJ2-7	TGTGCCAGCAGTCCCCGACAGGGGCAGGGTAGCGAGCAGTACTTC	CASSPRQGQGSEQYF
NA	TRBV29-1	few	TRBJ2-7	TGCAGCGTTGGTGCCAGGGAGAGCTACGAGCAGTACTTC	CSVGARESYEQYF
TRBD2	TRBV9	few	TRBJ2-7	TGTGCCAGCAGCGTCAGTAGCGGGATCGAGCAGTACTTC	CASSVSSGIEQYF
NA	TRBV13	NA	TRBJ1-1	TGTGCCAGCAGCTCCAGTAAAAGGGAAGCTTTCTTT	CASSSSKREAFF